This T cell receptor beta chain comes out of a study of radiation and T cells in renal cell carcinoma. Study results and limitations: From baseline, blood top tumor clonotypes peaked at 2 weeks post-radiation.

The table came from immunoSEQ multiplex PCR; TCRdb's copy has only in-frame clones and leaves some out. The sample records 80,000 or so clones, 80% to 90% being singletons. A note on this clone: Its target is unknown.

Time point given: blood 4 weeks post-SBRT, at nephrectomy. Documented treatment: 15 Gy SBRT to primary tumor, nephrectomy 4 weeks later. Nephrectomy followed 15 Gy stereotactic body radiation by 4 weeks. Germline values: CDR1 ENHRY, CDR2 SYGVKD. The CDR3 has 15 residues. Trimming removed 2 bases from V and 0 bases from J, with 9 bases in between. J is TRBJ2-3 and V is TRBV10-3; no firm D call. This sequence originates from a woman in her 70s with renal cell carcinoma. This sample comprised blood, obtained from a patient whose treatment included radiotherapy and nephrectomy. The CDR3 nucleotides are TGTGCCATCAGTGAGGGGTTAGTTAGCACAGATACGCAGTATTTT. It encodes CAISEGLVSTDTQYF.